These 19 T cell receptor beta chains originate from one sample sequenced in a study of cytomegalovirus exposure and HLA in healthy donors. With 60 Vbeta and 13 Jbeta primers, the PCR was carried out. TCRdb's copy holds only in-frame clones and misses some; the assay was immunoSEQ multiplex PCR. The sample records fewer than 250,000 clones, 70% to 90% being singletons. The sequenced material came from PBMCs. These receptors were collected from a man under 40 in good health and CMV-seronegative.

The V and J genes are TRBV10-1 and TRBJ2-4; a weak D match, TRBD1 (5 bases). Trimming left V 0 bases short and J 6 bases short, with 9 bases between. This CDR3 is built from 14 residues. Germline V CDR1 and CDR2: WNHNN, SYGVQD (reference sequence). The CDR3 reads CASSESGQGNIQYF. For the CDR3, the DNA is TGCGCCAGCAGTGAGTCGGGGCAGGGAAACATTCAGTACTTC.

This clone was recorded a few times. The rearrangement joins TRBV7-8 to TRBJ1-1, with a weak D call TRBD1 (5 bases). The germline gives CDR1 SGHVS, CDR2 FQNEAQ. V was pared by 3 bases and J by 5 bases, with 10 bases between. CDR3 length: 13 amino acids. Here the CDR3 reads CASSFIGGTEAFF. The DNA of the CDR3 is TGTGCCAGCAGCTTTATCGGGGGAACTGAAGCTTTCTTT.

This chain joins TRBV6-5 and TRBJ2-2, with 8 nucleotides matching TRBD2. Trimming at V came to 5 bases and at J to 17 bases, leaving 10 bases not matched to a gene. The CDR3 totals 12 residues. Germline CDR1 and CDR2: MNHEY and SVGAGI. Here the CDR3 DNA reads TGTGCCAGCAGTCCTACTAGCGGTGGATTATTTTTT. This sequence encodes CASSPTSGGLFF.

This chain links TRBV18 with TRBJ1-2; no clear D. CDR3 length: 14 amino acids. Germline V gene sequence: CDR1 KGHSH, CDR2 LQKENI. Trimming shortened V by 2 bases and J by 4 bases, and 11 bases separated the two germline ends. CDR3 DNA: TGTGCCAGCTCACCATTAGAGGGTACCTATGGCTACACCTTC. Translating it yields CASSPLEGTYGYTF.

This clone was observed a single time. The chain couples TRBV19 to TRBJ1-1, with 11 bases lining up with TRBD1. This CDR3 spans 14 amino acids. V shed 4 bases, J shed 6 bases, and the junction held 4 bases outside the gene matches. The germline CDR1 and CDR2 sequences are LNHDA and SQIVND (reference sequence). The CDR3: CASSTGQGASEAFF. CDR3 nucleotides: TGTGCCAGTAGTACTGGACAGGGGGCTTCTGAAGCTTTCTTT.

Regarding this clone: The junction shows a germline mismatch at one end, possibly a read error. CDR3 sequence (DNA): TGTTCCAGCAGCCGGGGGGATGGCTACACCTTC. It yields the protein CSSSRGDGYTF. The chain couples TRBV7-9 to TRBJ1-2; possible D gene TRBD1, 5 bases. Germline V gene lookup returns CDR1 SEHNR and CDR2 FQNEAQ (reference sequence). There are 11 residues in the CDR3.

This sequence joins TRBV15 and TRBJ2-3, with TRBD2 matching over 16 bases. The CDR3 totals 19 residues. Germline V gene sequence: CDR1 LNHNV, CDR2 YYDKDF (reference sequence). The trim removed 3 bases at V and 3 bases at J, leaving 9 bases unmatched. The CDR3 is CATSRGLAGGLSSTDTQYF. As DNA, the CDR3 is TGTGCCACCAGCAGGGGACTAGCGGGGGGGCTATCTTCTACAGATACGCAGTATTTT.

This chain joins TRBV5-1 and TRBJ2-2; possible D gene TRBD1, 5 bases. There are 15 residues in the CDR3. Trimming pared 1 base from V and 0 bases from J, leaving 7 bases between. CDR1 and CDR2 (germline): SGHRS, YFSETQ. The CDR3 DNA sequence: TGCGCCAGCAGCTTGAGGACATCGAACACCGGGGAGCTGTTTTTT. Translating gives CASSLRTSNTGELFF.

V is TRBV29-1 and J is TRBJ1-1; 8 bases align to TRBD1. The germline V gene has CDR1 SQVTM and CDR2 ANQGSEA. There are 11 residues in the CDR3. V dropped 7 bases and J dropped 10; count of bases not matched to a gene: 8. CDR3 in DNA: TGCAGCGGAGGGACAGGAAAGGGAGCTTTCTTT. Amino acid sequence: CSGGTGKGAFF. The entire variable domain, with the rest obtained from reference TRBV29-1 and TRBJ1-1, is as follows: SAVISQKPSRDICQRGTSLTIQCQVDSQVTMMFWYRQQPGQSLTLIATANQGSEATYESGFVIDKFPISRPNLTFSTLTVSNMSPEDSSIYLCSGGTGKGAFFGQGTRLTVV.

The V and J genes are TRBV6-5 and TRBJ1-1, with a weak D call TRBD1 (5 bases). Germline values: CDR1 MNHEY, CDR2 SVGAGI. Trimming pared 0 bases from V and 8 bases from J, leaving 10 bases between. The CDR3 spans 13 residues. The CDR3: CASSYSSRGEAFF. The DNA for the CDR3 is TGTGCCAGCAGTTACTCAAGTAGGGGAGAAGCTTTCTTT.

This clone was counted a few times. This rearrangement joins TRBV7-9 to TRBJ2-7, with D possibly TRBD2 on 6 matching bases. In germline, CDR1 is SEHNR, CDR2 FQNEAQ (reference sequence). The CDR3 covers 15 residues. Trimming left V 1 base short and J 5 bases short, with 15 bases between. The CDR3 reads CASSLDGGGIDEQYF. The CDR3 DNA sequence: TGTGCCAGCAGCTTAGACGGTGGGGGGATAGACGAGCAGTACTTC.

The V gene is TRBV7-9, the J gene TRBJ1-1; 7 bases map to TRBD1. The CDR3 runs to 14 residues. V lost 3 bases to trimming and J lost 5 bases; unmatched junction nucleotides: 6. The V gene's germline CDR1 is SEHNR and CDR2 FQNEAQ (reference sequence). The CDR3 loop reads CASSLAQGWTEAFF. DNA for the CDR3: TGTGCCAGCAGCTTGGCACAGGGGTGGACTGAAGCTTTCTTT.

The chain carries TRBV5-1 and TRBJ2-7; weak D call: TRBD1 (6 bases). The CDR3 contains 15 residues. The germline V gene encodes CDR1 SGHRS and CDR2 YFSETQ. V lost 9 bases and J lost 2, with 21 bases in between. The CDR3 bases are TGCGCCAACCGGACAGTCCGCGTAAATCCCTACGAGCAGTACTTC. Encoded protein: CANRTVRVNPYEQYF. Looking up the rest from reference TRBV5-1 and TRBJ2-7 gives the full variable domain: KAGVTQTPRYLIKTRGQQVTLSCSPISGHRSVSWYQQTPGQGLQFLFEYFSETQRNKGNFPGRFSGRQFSNSRSEMNVSTLELGDSALYLCANRTVRVNPYEQYFGPGTRLTVT.

This clone turned up a few times. Here the CDR3 reads CASGWGLAGGRTDTQYF. CDR3 coding DNA: TGTGCTAGTGGTTGGGGACTAGCGGGGGGGCGCACAGATACGCAGTATTTT. V and J are TRBV12-5 and TRBJ2-3; 16 bases align to TRBD2. With V trimmed by 4 bases and J by 1 base, 2 bases remained unmatched. CDR3 size: 17 residues. CDR1 LGHNT and CDR2 FRNRAP come from the germline V gene.

The rearrangement uses TRBV4-3 and TRBJ2-7; D possibly corresponds to TRBD2 (6 bases). The germline CDR1 and CDR2 sequences are LGHNA and YSLEER. V dropped 3 bases and J dropped 2 bases, with 14 bases sitting between them. The CDR3 totals 15 residues. CDR3: CASSQYRDLTYEQYF. DNA of the CDR3: TGCGCCAGCAGCCAGTACCGGGACTTAACCTACGAGCAGTACTTC.

The chain combines TRBV7-9 with TRBJ1-2; a weak D match, TRBD1 (5 bases). With 1 base removed from V and 4 bases from J, the gap between germline ends came to 10 bases. Germline V gene lookup returns CDR1 SEHNR and CDR2 FQNEAQ (reference sequence). This CDR3 is 14 amino acids long. CDR3 sequence: CASSLGQGGYGYTF. In DNA, the CDR3 is TGTGCCAGCAGCTTAGGGCAGGGAGGCTATGGCTACACCTTC.

This chain joins TRBV7-9 and TRBJ2-5; 8 nucleotides line up with TRBD2. The V gene end was trimmed by 6 bases and the J gene end by 8 bases; junction bases not matched to a gene: 8. The CDR3 loop spans 13 amino acids. Germline V gives CDR1 SEHNR, CDR2 FQNEAQ (reference sequence). CDR3 in DNA: TGTGCCAGCAGTCCCGGGGGGGATACAACCCAGTACTTC. Protein: CASSPGGDTTQYF.

This chain joins TRBV7-2 and TRBJ1-3; 9 nucleotides match TRBD1. The length of the CDR3 is 17 residues. Germline CDR1 is SGHTA and CDR2 is FQGNSA. The ends lost 1 base at V and 8 bases at J; junction bases unmatched: 12. As DNA, the CDR3 is TGTGCCAGCAGCTTAGGAGGGACAGGGTCCAGGTCGGACACCATATATTTT. This gives the protein CASSLGGTGSRSDTIYF.

The gene calls are TRBV7-6 and TRBJ2-1; D might be TRBD2 (6 bases). CDR3 size: 17 residues. V lost 4 bases to trimming and J lost 5 bases, with 21 bases between them. Germline CDR1 reads SGHVS; CDR2 reads FNYEAQ. CDR3 coding DNA: TGTGCCAGCAGCTCCCCGCCGGGGGACCCGACCGACAATGAGCAGTTCTTC. This gives the protein CASSSPPGDPTDNEQFF.